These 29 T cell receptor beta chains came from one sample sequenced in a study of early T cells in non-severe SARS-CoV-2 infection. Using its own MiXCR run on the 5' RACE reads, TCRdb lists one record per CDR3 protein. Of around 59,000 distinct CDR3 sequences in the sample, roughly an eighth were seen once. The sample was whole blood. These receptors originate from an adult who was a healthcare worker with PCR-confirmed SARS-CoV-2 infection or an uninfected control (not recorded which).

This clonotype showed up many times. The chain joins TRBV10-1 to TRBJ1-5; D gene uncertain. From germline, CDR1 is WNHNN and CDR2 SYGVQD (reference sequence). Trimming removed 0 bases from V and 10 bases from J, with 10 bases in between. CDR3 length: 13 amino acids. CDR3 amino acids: CASSESGISPQHF. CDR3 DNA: TGCGCCAGCAGTGAGTCGGGAATCAGCCCCCAGCATTTT.

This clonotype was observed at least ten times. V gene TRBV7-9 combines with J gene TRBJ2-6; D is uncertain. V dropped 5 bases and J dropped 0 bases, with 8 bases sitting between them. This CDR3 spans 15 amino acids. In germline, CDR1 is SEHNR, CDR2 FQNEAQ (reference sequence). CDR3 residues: CASSMQISGANVLTF. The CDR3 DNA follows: TGTGCCAGCAGCATGCAAATCTCTGGGGCCAACGTCCTGACTTTC.

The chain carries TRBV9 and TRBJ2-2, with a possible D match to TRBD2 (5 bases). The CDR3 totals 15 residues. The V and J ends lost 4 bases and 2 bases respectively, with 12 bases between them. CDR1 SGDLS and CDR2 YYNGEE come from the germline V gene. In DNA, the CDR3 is TGTGCCAGCAGCTCCAGTCTAGCTAACACCGGGGAGCTGTTTTTT. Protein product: CASSSSLANTGELFF.

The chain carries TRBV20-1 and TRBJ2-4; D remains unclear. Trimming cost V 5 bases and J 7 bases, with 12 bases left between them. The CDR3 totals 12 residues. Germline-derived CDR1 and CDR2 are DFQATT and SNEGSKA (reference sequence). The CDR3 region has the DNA TGCAGTGCTCGGGTCCCCGGGAACATTCAGTACTTC. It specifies CSARVPGNIQYF.

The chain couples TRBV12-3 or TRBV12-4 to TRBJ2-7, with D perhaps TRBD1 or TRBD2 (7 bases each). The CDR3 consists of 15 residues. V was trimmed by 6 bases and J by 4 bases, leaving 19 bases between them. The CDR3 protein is CASSLPRGGFYEQYF. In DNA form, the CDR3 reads TGTGCCAGCAGCCTCCCCAGGGGGGGTTTTTACGAGCAGTACTTC.

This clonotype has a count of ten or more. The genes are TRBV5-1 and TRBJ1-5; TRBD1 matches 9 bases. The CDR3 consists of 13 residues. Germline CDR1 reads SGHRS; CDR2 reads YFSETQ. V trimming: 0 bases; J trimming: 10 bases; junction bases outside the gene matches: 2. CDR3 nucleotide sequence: TGCGCCAGCAGCTTGGGACAGGGGGGACCCCAGCATTTT. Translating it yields CASSLGQGGPQHF.

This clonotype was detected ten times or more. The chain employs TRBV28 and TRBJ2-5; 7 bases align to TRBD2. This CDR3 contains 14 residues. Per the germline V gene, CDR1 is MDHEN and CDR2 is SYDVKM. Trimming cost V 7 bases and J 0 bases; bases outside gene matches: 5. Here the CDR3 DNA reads TGTGCCAGCAACGTGCGGGAGCACCAAGAGACCCAGTACTTC. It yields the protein CASNVREHQETQYF.

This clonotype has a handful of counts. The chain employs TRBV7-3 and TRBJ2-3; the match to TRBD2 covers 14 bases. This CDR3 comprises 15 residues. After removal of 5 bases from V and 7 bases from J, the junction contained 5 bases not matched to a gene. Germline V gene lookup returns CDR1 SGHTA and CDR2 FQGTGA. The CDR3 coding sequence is TGTGCCAGCAGCCCCGGGACTAGCGGGAGCCATACGCAGTATTTT. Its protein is CASSPGTSGSHTQYF.

The DNA of the CDR3 is TGTGCCAGTAGGCGAGGACAGGGAAATCAGCCCCAGCATTTT. It specifies CASRRGQGNQPQHF. This chain uses TRBV19 with TRBJ1-5, with TRBD1 identical over 8 bases. J gave up 4 bases and V 6 bases, and 5 bases lay outside the gene matches. Germline V gene lookup returns CDR1 LNHDA and CDR2 SQIVND (reference sequence). The CDR3 has 14 residues.

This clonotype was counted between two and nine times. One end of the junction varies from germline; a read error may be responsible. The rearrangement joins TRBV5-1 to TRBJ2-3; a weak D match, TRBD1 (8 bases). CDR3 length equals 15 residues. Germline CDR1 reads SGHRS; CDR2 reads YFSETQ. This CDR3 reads CASSLAGQGLSSVFF. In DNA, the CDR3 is TGCGCCAGCAGCTTGGCCGGACAGGGACTATCATCTGTGTTTTTT.

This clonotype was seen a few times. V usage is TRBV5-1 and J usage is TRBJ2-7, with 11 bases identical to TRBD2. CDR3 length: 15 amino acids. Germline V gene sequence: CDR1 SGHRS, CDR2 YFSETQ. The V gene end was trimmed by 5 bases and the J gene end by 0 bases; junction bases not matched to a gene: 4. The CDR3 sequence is CASRPGTSGSYEQYF. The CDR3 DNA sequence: TGCGCCAGCAGGCCCGGGACTAGCGGCTCCTACGAGCAGTACTTC.

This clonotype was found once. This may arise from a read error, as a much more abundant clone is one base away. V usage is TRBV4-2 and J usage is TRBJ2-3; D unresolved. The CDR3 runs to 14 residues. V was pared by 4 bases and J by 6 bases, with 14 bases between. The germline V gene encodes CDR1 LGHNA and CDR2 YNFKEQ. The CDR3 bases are TGTGCCAGCAGCCCGAGCGAGAAAGGGGATACGCAGTATTTT. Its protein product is CASSPSEKGDTQYF.

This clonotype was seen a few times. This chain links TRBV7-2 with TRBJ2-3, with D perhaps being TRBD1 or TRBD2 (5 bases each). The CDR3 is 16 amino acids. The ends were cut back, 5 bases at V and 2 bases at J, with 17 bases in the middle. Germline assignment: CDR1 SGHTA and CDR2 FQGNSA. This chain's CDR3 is CASSLSSRVPTDTQYF. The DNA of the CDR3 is TGTGCCAGCAGCCTCTCTAGCAGGGTTCCCACAGATACGCAGTATTTT.

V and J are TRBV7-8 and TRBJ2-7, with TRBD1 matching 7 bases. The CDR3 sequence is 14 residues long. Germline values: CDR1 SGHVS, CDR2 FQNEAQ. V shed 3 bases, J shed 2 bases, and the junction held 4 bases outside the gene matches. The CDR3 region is CASSFRQGTYEQYF. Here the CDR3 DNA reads TGTGCCAGCAGCTTCCGACAGGGTACCTACGAGCAGTACTTC.

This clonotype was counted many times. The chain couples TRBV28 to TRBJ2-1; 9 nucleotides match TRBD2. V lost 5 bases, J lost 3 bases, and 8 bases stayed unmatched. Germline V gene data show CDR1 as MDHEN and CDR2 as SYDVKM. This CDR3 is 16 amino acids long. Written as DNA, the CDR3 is TGTGCCAGCAGTGAATCTAGCGGGATTGTCTACAATGAGCAGTTCTTC. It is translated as CASSESSGIVYNEQFF.

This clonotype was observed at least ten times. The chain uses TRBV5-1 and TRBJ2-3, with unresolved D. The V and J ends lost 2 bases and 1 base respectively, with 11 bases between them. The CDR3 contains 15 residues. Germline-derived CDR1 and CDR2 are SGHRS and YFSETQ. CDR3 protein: CASSFVSAGTDTQYF. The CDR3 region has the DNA TGCGCCAGCAGCTTCGTCTCGGCGGGCACAGATACGCAGTATTTT.

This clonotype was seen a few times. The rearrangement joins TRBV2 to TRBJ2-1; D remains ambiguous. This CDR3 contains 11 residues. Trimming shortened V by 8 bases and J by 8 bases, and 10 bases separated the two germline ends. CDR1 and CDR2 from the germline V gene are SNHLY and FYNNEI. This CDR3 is CASSQNYEQFF. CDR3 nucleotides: TGTGCCAGCTCCCAGAACTATGAGCAGTTCTTC.

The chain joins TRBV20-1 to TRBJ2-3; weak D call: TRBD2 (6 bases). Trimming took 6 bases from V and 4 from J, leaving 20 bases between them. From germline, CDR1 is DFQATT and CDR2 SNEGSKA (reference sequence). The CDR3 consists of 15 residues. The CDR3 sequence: CSARGVPGVPDTQYF. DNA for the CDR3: TGCAGTGCAAGGGGAGTGCCGGGAGTGCCAGATACGCAGTATTTT.

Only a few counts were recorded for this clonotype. DNA for the CDR3: TGCAGCGTTGATGGGCGAGATAACTATGGCTACACCTTC. Its protein product is CSVDGRDNYGYTF. The chain couples TRBV29-1 to TRBJ1-2; unclear D gene. With 3 bases removed from V and 1 base from J, the gap between germline ends came to 9 bases. The CDR3 spans 13 residues. CDR1 is SQVTM, CDR2 ANQGSEA, per germline.

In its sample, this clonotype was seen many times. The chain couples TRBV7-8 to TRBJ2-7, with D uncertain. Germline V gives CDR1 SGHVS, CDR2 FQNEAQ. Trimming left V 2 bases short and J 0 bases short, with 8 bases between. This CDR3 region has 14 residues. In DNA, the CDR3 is TGTGCCAGCAGCTTAACTGCCAGCTCCTACGAGCAGTACTTC. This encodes CASSLTASSYEQYF. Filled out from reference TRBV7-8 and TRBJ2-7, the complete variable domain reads GAGVSQSPRYKVAKRGQDVALRCDPISGHVSLFWYQQALGQGPEFLTYFQNEAQLDKSGLPSDRFFAERPEGSVSTLKIQRTQQEDSAVYLCASSLTASSYEQYFGPGTRLTVT.

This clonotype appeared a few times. CDR3 amino acids: CASTRISGRRGGELFF. The DNA for the CDR3 is TGTGCCAGCACCAGAATCAGCGGGAGGAGGGGCGGGGAGCTGTTTTTT. This chain links TRBV27 with TRBJ2-2; TRBD2 agrees at 9 bases. This CDR3 spans 16 amino acids. CDR1 is MNHEY and CDR2 is SMNVEV in the germline V gene (reference sequence). The J segment lost 7 bases and the V segment lost 7 bases, leaving 13 bases of the junction unmatched.

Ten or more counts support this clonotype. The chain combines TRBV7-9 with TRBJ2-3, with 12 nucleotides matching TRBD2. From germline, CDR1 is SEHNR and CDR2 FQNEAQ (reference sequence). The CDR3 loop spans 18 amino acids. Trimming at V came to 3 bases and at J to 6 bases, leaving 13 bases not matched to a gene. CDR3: CASSFPSGRVGWGDTQYF. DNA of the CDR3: TGTGCCAGCAGCTTTCCTAGCGGGAGGGTAGGATGGGGCGATACGCAGTATTTT.

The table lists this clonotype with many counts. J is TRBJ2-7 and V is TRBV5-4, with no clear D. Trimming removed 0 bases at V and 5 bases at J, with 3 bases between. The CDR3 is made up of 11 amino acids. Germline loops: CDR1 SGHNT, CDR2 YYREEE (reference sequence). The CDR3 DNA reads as TGTGCCAGCAGCTTGGCCGACGAGCAGTACTTC. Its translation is CASSLADEQYF.

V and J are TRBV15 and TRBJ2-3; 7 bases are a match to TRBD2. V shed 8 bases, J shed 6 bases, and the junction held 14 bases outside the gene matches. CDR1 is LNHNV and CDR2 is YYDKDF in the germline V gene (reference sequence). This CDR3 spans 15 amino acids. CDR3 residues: CATRRELAPRDTQYF. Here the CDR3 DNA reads TGTGCCACCCGCCGAGAACTAGCGCCGAGGGATACGCAGTATTTT.

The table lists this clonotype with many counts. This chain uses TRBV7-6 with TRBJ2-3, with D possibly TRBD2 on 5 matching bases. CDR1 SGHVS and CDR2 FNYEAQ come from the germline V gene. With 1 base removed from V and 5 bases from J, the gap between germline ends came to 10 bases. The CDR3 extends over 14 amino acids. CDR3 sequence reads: CASSLGGDGDTQYF. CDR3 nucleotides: TGTGCCAGCAGCTTAGGGGGAGATGGAGATACGCAGTATTTT.

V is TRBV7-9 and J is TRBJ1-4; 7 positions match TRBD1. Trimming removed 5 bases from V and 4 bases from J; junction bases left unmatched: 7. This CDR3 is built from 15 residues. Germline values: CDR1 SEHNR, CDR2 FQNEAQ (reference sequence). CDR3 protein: CASSMTGMLNEKLFF. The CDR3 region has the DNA TGTGCCAGCAGCATGACAGGGATGCTTAATGAAAAACTGTTTTTT.

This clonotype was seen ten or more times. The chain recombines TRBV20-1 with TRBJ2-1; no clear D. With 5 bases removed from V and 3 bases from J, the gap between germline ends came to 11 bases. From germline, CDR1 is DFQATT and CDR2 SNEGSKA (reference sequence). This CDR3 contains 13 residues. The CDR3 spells CSAGTGLYNEQFF. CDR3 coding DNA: TGCAGTGCTGGAACGGGTCTCTACAATGAGCAGTTCTTC.

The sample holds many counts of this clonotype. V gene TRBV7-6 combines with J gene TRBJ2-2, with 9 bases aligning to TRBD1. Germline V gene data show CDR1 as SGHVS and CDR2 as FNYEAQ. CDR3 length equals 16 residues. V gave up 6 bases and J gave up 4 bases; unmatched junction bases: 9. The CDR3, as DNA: TGTGCCAGCAGGCACGGACAGGGGAGGGCCACCGGGGAGCTGTTTTTT. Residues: CASRHGQGRATGELFF. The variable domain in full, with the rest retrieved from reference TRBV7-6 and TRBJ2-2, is GAGVSQSPRYKVTKRGQDVALRCDPISGHVSLYWYRQALGQGPEFLTYFNYEAQQDKSGLPNDRFSAERPEGSISTLTIQRTEQRDSAMYRCASRHGQGRATGELFFGEGSRLTVL.

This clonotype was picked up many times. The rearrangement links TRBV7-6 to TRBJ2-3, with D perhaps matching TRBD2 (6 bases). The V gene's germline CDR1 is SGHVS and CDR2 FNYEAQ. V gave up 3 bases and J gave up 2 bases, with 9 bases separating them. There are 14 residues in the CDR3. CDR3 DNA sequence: TGTGCCAGCAGCTTGCGGGAAATCACAGATACGCAGTATTTT. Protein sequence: CASSLREITDTQYF.